These T cell receptor beta chains were read from a single sample in a study of regulatory T cells in long-lasting Graves disease. TCRdb used MiXCR to reprocess the multiplex PCR reads, holding one entry per CDR3 protein. Among over 300,000 distinct CDR3 sequences, around 20% were seen once, and the ten largest hold 29%. The sequences come from peripheral blood mononuclear cells (PBMCs), collected when the disease was refractory, from a patient treated with antithyroid drugs. Receptors were obtained from a female donor with Graves disease. CDR3s include the opening cysteine and the closing phenylalanine or tryptophan. The D gene is left open where the match is weak. Not all rows give a size; the values are once, few, many and, for expanded clones, a class.

v_call: TRBV7-9
d_call: -
j_call: TRBJ1-4
clone_size: -
cdr3_aa: CASSAYTDLGEKLFF
cdr3_nt: TGTGCCAGCAGCGCATACACGGACTTAGGGGAAAAACTGTTTTTT

v_call: TRBV20-1
d_call: TRBD1
j_call: TRBJ2-5
clone_size: few
cdr3_aa: CSATGTGTLETQYF
cdr3_nt: TGCAGTGCTACCGGGACAGGGACTTTGGAGACCCAGTACTTC

v_call: TRBV10-3
d_call: -
j_call: TRBJ2-3
clone_size: -
cdr3_aa: CAISDSPGTDTQYF
cdr3_nt: TGTGCCATCAGTGACTCACCAGGCACAGATACGCAGTATTTT

v_call: TRBV5-1
d_call: -
j_call: TRBJ1-1
clone_size: many
cdr3_aa: CASSLAGTSSTEAFF
cdr3_nt: TGCGCCAGCAGCTTGGCCGGGACATCTAGCACTGAAGCTTTCTTT

v_call: TRBV2
d_call: TRBD1
j_call: TRBJ2-2
clone_size: many
cdr3_aa: CASSEEDRALITGELFF
cdr3_nt: TGTGCCAGCAGTGAAGAGGACAGGGCGCTCATTACCGGGGAGCTGTTTTTT

v_call: TRBV6-1
d_call: -
j_call: TRBJ1-2
clone_size: few
cdr3_aa: CASSGNRDIYGYTF
cdr3_nt: TGTGCCAGCAGTGGCAACCGGGACATCTATGGCTACACCTTC

v_call: TRBV27
d_call: -
j_call: TRBJ1-1
clone_size: -
cdr3_aa: CASISRHRGANTEAFF
cdr3_nt: TGTGCCAGCATCTCGCGGCACCGGGGAGCTAACACTGAAGCTTTCTTT

v_call: TRBV5-4
d_call: -
j_call: TRBJ2-5
clone_size: -
cdr3_aa: CASRPGSRQETQYF
cdr3_nt: TGTGCCAGCCGGCCGGGGAGCCGCCAAGAGACCCAGTACTTC

v_call: TRBV4-3
d_call: TRBD1
j_call: TRBJ1-5
clone_size: -
cdr3_aa: CASSQGAGGTQPQHF
cdr3_nt: TGCGCCAGCAGCCAAGGGGCAGGGGGCACTCAGCCCCAGCATTTT

v_call: TRBV25-1
d_call: -
j_call: TRBJ1-6
clone_size: -
cdr3_aa: CASSEGGEGSYNSPLHF
cdr3_nt: TGTGCCAGCAGTGAGGGGGGTGAGGGATCCTATAATTCACCCCTCCACTTT

v_call: TRBV25-1
d_call: -
j_call: TRBJ1-2
clone_size: many
cdr3_aa: CASNQGYGYTF
cdr3_nt: TGTGCCAGCAATCAGGGCTATGGCTACACCTTC

v_call: TRBV2
d_call: TRBD1
j_call: TRBJ1-6
clone_size: many
cdr3_aa: CASRGTGRSPLHF
cdr3_nt: TGTGCCAGCAGGGGGACAGGGAGATCACCCCTCCACTTT

v_call: TRBV11-2
d_call: -
j_call: TRBJ2-2
clone_size: many
cdr3_aa: CASSAPSQGVDTGELFF
cdr3_nt: TGTGCCAGCAGCGCGCCTAGCCAGGGCGTAGACACCGGGGAGCTGTTTTTT

v_call: TRBV19
d_call: -
j_call: TRBJ1-2
clone_size: many
cdr3_aa: CASSILQGGGYTF
cdr3_nt: TGTGCCAGTAGTATATTGCAGGGCGGCGGCTACACCTTC

v_call: TRBV6-5
d_call: -
j_call: TRBJ1-2
clone_size: many
cdr3_aa: CASSYSREHYGYTF
cdr3_nt: TGTGCCAGCAGTTACAGCAGGGAACATTATGGCTACACCTTC

v_call: TRBV3-1
d_call: -
j_call: TRBJ1-2
clone_size: many
cdr3_aa: CASSPNRQAYGYTF
cdr3_nt: TGTGCCAGCAGCCCCAACCGACAGGCCTATGGCTACACCTTC

v_call: TRBV15
d_call: TRBD1
j_call: TRBJ2-7
clone_size: many
cdr3_aa: CATIPSEDRGILTESYEQYF
cdr3_nt: TGTGCCACCATCCCGTCGGAGGACAGGGGTATCTTAACTGAATCCTACGAGCAGTACTTC

v_call: TRBV2
d_call: TRBD1
j_call: TRBJ2-3
clone_size: -
cdr3_aa: CASSRDRGPSTDTQYF
cdr3_nt: TGTGCCAGCAGTCGTGACAGGGGCCCTAGCACAGATACGCAGTATTTT

v_call: TRBV4-2
d_call: -
j_call: TRBJ2-7
clone_size: few
cdr3_aa: CASSGGALHSYEQYF
cdr3_nt: TGTGCCAGCAGCGGGGGGGCCCTCCACTCCTACGAGCAGTACTTC

v_call: TRBV7-2
d_call: TRBD2
j_call: TRBJ2-5
clone_size: many
cdr3_aa: CASSSPTSGGRETQYF
cdr3_nt: TGTGCCAGCAGCTCCCCGACTAGCGGGGGGCGAGAGACCCAGTACTTC

v_call: TRBV15
d_call: TRBD1
j_call: TRBJ1-5
clone_size: -
cdr3_aa: CATSRDTDRGRTQHF
cdr3_nt: TGTGCCACCAGCAGAGATACGGACAGGGGACGGACCCAGCATTTT

v_call: TRBV11-3
d_call: -
j_call: TRBJ1-1
clone_size: -
cdr3_aa: CASSSSFPEAFF
cdr3_nt: TGTGCCAGCAGCTCCTCGTTTCCTGAAGCTTTCTTT

v_call: TRBV6-2/TRBV6-3
d_call: TRBD1
j_call: TRBJ1-6
clone_size: -
cdr3_aa: CASSYSWTGLDSPLHF
cdr3_nt: TGTGCCAGCAGTTACTCCTGGACAGGGCTGGATTCACCCCTCCACTTT

v_call: TRBV18
d_call: TRBD2
j_call: TRBJ2-4
clone_size: -
cdr3_aa: CASQQTGGKNIQYF
cdr3_nt: TGTGCCAGTCAGCAGACGGGAGGCAAAAACATTCAGTACTTC

v_call: TRBV9
d_call: TRBD1
j_call: TRBJ1-3
clone_size: few
cdr3_aa: CASSVVPIVGQGAGNTIYF
cdr3_nt: TGTGCCAGCAGCGTAGTGCCGATCGTGGGACAGGGAGCTGGAAACACCATATATTTT

v_call: TRBV10-3
d_call: -
j_call: TRBJ2-2
clone_size: -
cdr3_aa: CAISDHRGETGELFF
cdr3_nt: TGTGCCATCAGTGACCATAGGGGAGAAACCGGGGAGCTGTTTTTT

v_call: TRBV7-9
d_call: -
j_call: TRBJ2-7
clone_size: few
cdr3_aa: CASSLGPFRYEQYF
cdr3_nt: TGTGCCAGCAGCTTGGGACCCTTTCGCTACGAGCAGTACTTC

v_call: TRBV28
d_call: -
j_call: TRBJ2-7
clone_size: many
cdr3_aa: CASRGTGNSYEQYF
cdr3_nt: TGTGCCAGCAGAGGGACGGGCAACTCCTACGAGCAGTACTTC

v_call: TRBV27
d_call: -
j_call: TRBJ1-3
clone_size: -
cdr3_aa: CASSLAPGAGNTIYF
cdr3_nt: TGTGCCAGCAGTTTAGCCCCCGGGGCTGGAAACACCATATATTTT

v_call: TRBV10-3
d_call: -
j_call: TRBJ1-5
clone_size: many
cdr3_aa: CAIGTGNQPQHF
cdr3_nt: TGTGCCATCGGAACAGGGAATCAGCCCCAGCATTTT

v_call: TRBV6-1
d_call: TRBD2
j_call: TRBJ2-5
clone_size: -
cdr3_aa: CASSKQRGETQYF
cdr3_nt: TGTGCCAGCAGCAAACAGCGGGGGGAGACCCAGTACTTC

v_call: TRBV27
d_call: TRBD1
j_call: TRBJ1-6
clone_size: -
cdr3_aa: CASSWGQGGSPLHF
cdr3_nt: TGTGCCAGCAGTTGGGGACAGGGAGGGTCACCCCTCCACTTT

v_call: TRBV3-1
d_call: -
j_call: TRBJ2-7
clone_size: -
cdr3_aa: CASSQARDPYYEQYF
cdr3_nt: TGTGCCAGCAGCCAAGCGAGGGACCCCTACTACGAGCAGTACTTC

v_call: TRBV12-3/TRBV12-4
d_call: -
j_call: TRBJ1-1
clone_size: many
cdr3_aa: CASSLGELNTEAFF
cdr3_nt: TGTGCCAGCAGCTTAGGGGAATTGAACACTGAAGCTTTCTTT

v_call: TRBV14
d_call: -
j_call: TRBJ2-3
clone_size: -
cdr3_aa: CASSSRDPSTDTQYF
cdr3_nt: TGTGCCAGCAGCAGCAGGGACCCTTCCACAGATACGCAGTATTTT

v_call: TRBV10-3
d_call: -
j_call: TRBJ2-5
clone_size: many
cdr3_aa: CAISESTGRRKETQYF
cdr3_nt: TGTGCCATCAGTGAGTCTACAGGCCGGAGGAAAGAGACCCAGTACTTC

v_call: TRBV24-1
d_call: TRBD1
j_call: TRBJ1-4
clone_size: -
cdr3_aa: CATSDRTGVNEKLFF
cdr3_nt: TGTGCCACCAGTGACCGGACAGGGGTTAATGAAAAACTGTTTTTT

v_call: TRBV12-3/TRBV12-4
d_call: TRBD1
j_call: TRBJ1-5
clone_size: -
cdr3_aa: CASSSLGGTGNQPQHF
cdr3_nt: TGTGCCAGCAGTTCCTTGGGCGGGACAGGGAATCAGCCCCAGCATTTT

v_call: TRBV20-1
d_call: TRBD2
j_call: TRBJ2-7
clone_size: many
cdr3_aa: CSAQPPGGAYEQYF
cdr3_nt: TGCAGTGCCCAACCGCCGGGGGGGGCCTACGAGCAGTACTTC

v_call: TRBV7-3
d_call: -
j_call: TRBJ1-1
clone_size: many
cdr3_aa: CASSLSTDTEAFF
cdr3_nt: TGTGCCAGCAGCTTATCCACAGACACTGAAGCTTTCTTT

v_call: TRBV6-1
d_call: TRBD1
j_call: TRBJ1-5
clone_size: many
cdr3_aa: CASKSGTALGQPQHF
cdr3_nt: TGTGCGTCAAAGTCAGGGACAGCTTTGGGACAGCCCCAGCATTTT

v_call: TRBV18
d_call: -
j_call: TRBJ1-2
clone_size: few
cdr3_aa: CASSPGIPYGYTF
cdr3_nt: TGTGCCAGCTCACCGGGCATCCCATATGGCTACACCTTC

v_call: TRBV3-1
d_call: -
j_call: TRBJ2-3
clone_size: -
cdr3_aa: CASSPSPARTDTQYF
cdr3_nt: TGTGCCAGCAGCCCGAGCCCGGCCCGTACAGATACGCAGTATTTT

v_call: TRBV20-1
d_call: -
j_call: TRBJ2-2
clone_size: -
cdr3_aa: CSARDRREYTGELFF
cdr3_nt: TGCAGTGCTAGAGATCGGAGGGAGTACACCGGGGAGCTGTTTTTT

v_call: TRBV7-6
d_call: -
j_call: TRBJ2-7
clone_size: few
cdr3_aa: CASSLTGYSYEQYF
cdr3_nt: TGTGCCAGCAGCCTCACGGGTTACTCCTACGAGCAGTACTTC

v_call: TRBV5-4
d_call: -
j_call: TRBJ2-7
clone_size: few
cdr3_aa: CASSQGNLYEQYF
cdr3_nt: TGTGCCAGCAGCCAAGGGAACCTCTACGAGCAGTACTTC